The clone carrying this T cell receptor (beta chain) came up a few times. This entry is derived from a study of T cells in Graves' hyperthyroidism and ophthalmopathy. Background on the study: Peripheral blood sampling occurred at initial diagnosis, before any treatment.

Amplification yielded TCR beta CDR3 regions, with RNA transcripts as the source. A set of HTBI primers served as the primers for a first-round RT-PCR of the TCR CDR3. Using its own MiXCR run on the multiplex PCR reads, TCRdb lists one record per CDR3 protein. The sample yields around 350,000 distinct CDR3 sequences, around a quarter seen once. Uncontrolled infection, other autoimmune disease, pregnancy or lactation barred patients from enrollment. The sample was blood. The sequence derives from a man aged 45-65 years with Graves' hyperthyroidism.

CDR3 in amino acids: CASSLPAGVNEQYF. CDR3 sequence (DNA): TGCGCCAGCAGCTTGCCAGCGGGAGTAAACGAGCAGTACTTC. The V call is TRBV5-1, the J call TRBJ2-7; 8 nucleotides match TRBD2. The CDR3 is made up of 14 amino acids. Germline V lookup: CDR1 SGHRS, CDR2 YFSETQ. With V trimmed by 1 base and J by 5 bases, 5 bases remained unmatched.